The present T cell receptor (beta chain) was sequenced within a study of blood T cells in healthy people across ages. Background on the study: Template switching picked up about one barcoded beta molecule for each two T cells.

The total RNA that was extracted per sample amounted to at least 5 micrograms. Study conclusions and caveats: It was held that the diversity estimates obtained from one million T cells were underestimates.

The authors ran a second PCR of 7 to 11 cycles using a sample-barcoded 5' primer and a J-beta primer mix. The template-switch adaptor, which had 12 random nucleotides, put a tag on each cDNA molecule. TCRdb processed the 5' RACE reads anew with MiXCR; each CDR3 protein has one entry. The sample lists approximately 810,000 distinct CDR3 sequences, approximately 35% occurring once. Losses at the gene ends were 6 bases for V and 7 bases for J; bases not matched to a gene: 7. The germline V gene encodes CDR1 SEHNR and CDR2 FQNEAQ (reference sequence). CDR3 length: 13 residues. About this clonotype itself: What it recognizes is unknown.

The chain is built from TRBV7-9 and TRBJ1-2, with 8 bases lining up with TRBD1. Specimen: blood. This clonotype was obtained from a man between 18 and 35 years old in good health. The CDR3 DNA sequence: TGTGCCAGCAGGAGAGGGACAGGTTCTGGCTACACCTTC. It translates to CASRRGTGSGYTF.